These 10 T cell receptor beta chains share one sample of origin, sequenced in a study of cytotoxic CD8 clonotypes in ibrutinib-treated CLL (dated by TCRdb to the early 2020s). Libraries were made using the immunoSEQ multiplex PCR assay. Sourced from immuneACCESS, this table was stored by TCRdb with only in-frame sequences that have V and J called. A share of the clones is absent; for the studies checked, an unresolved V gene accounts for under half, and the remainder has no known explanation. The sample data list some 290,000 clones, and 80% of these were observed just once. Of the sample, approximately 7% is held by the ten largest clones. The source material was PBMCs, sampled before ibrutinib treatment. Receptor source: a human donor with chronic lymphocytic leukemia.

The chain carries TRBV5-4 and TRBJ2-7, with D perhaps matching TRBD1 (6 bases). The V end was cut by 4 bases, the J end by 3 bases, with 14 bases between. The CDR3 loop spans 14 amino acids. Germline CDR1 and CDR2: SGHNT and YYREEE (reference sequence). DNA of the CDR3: TGTGCCAGCAGCCGTGGACAGCGAGACTACGAGCAGTACTTC. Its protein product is CASSRGQRDYEQYF. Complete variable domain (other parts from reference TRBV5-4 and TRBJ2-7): ETGVTQSPTHLIKTRGQQVTLRCSSQSGHNTVSWYQQALGQGPQFIFQYYREEENGRGNFPPRFSGLQFPNYSSELNVNALELDDSALYLCASSRGQRDYEQYFGPGTRLTVT.

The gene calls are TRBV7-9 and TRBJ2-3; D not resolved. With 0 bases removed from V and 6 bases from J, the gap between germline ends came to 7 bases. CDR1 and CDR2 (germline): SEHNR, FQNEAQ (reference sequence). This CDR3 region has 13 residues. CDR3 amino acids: CASSLAPGDTQYF. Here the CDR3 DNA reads TGTGCCAGCAGCTTAGCGCCAGGCGATACGCAGTATTTT.

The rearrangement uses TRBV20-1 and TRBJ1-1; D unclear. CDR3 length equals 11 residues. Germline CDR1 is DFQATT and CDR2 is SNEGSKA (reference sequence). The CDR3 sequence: CSSGENTEAFF. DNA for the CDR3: TGCAGCTCTGGGGAGAACACTGAAGCTTTCTTT.

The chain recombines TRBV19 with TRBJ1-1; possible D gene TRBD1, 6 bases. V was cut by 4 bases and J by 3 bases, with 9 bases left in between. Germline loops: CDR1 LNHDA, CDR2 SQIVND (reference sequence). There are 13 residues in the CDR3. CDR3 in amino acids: CASSTSGDTEAFF. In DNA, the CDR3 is TGTGCCAGTAGTACCTCAGGGGACACTGAAGCTTTCTTT.

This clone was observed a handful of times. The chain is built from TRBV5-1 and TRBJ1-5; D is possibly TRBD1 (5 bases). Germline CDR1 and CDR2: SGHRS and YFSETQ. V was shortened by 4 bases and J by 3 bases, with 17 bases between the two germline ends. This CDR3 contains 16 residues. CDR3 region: CASSPAGVGINQPQHF. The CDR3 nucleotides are TGCGCCAGCAGCCCCGCGGGGGTGGGGATCAATCAGCCCCAGCATTTT. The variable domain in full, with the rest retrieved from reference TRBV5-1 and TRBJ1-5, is KAGVTQTPRYLIKTRGQQVTLSCSPISGHRSVSWYQQTPGQGLQFLFEYFSETQRNKGNFPGRFSGRQFSNSRSEMNVSTLELGDSALYLCASSPAGVGINQPQHFGDGTRLSIL.

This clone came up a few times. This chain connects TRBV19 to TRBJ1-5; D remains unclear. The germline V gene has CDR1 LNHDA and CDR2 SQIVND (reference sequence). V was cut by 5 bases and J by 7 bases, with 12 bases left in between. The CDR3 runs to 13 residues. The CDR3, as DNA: TGTGCCAGTAGTGACACGTCCCCCCAGCCCCAGCATTTT. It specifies CASSDTSPQPQHF.

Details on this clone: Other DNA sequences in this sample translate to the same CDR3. DNA of the CDR3: TGTGCCAGCAGTTTGGCCTACAATGAGCAGTTCTTC. Its translation: CASSLAYNEQFF. J is TRBJ2-1 and V is TRBV28; no reliable D call. CDR3 length equals 12 residues. The V gene's germline CDR1 is MDHEN and CDR2 SYDVKM. The germline V and J ends were trimmed by 3 bases and 2 bases, with 2 bases remaining between them.

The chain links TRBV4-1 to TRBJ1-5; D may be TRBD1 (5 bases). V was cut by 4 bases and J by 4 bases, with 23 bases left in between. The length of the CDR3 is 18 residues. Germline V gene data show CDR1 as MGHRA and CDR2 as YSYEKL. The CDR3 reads CASSPTLVKKGTNQPQHF. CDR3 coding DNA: TGCGCCAGCAGCCCCACCTTGGTAAAAAAGGGGACGAATCAGCCCCAGCATTTT.

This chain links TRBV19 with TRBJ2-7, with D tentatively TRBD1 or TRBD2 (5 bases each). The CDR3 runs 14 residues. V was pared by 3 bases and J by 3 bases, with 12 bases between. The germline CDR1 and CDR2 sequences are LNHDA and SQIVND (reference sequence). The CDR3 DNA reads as TGTGCCAGTAGTATCCGGGACGGCAGCTACGAGCAGTACTTC. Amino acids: CASSIRDGSYEQYF.

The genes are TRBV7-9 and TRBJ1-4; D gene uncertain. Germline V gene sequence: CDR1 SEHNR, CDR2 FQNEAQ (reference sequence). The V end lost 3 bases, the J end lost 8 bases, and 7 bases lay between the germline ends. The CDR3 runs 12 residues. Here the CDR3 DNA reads TGTGCCAGCAGCTTCGCGGCGGAAAAACTGTTTTTT. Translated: CASSFAAEKLFF.